This is a list of T cell receptor beta chains from one sample in a study of control samples from healthy donors and cancer patients. Generated by immunoSEQ multiplex PCR, the TCRdb table keeps only in-frame clones and is missing some. The data show approximately 100,000 clones, around 90% seen once. Sequencing was performed on blood. The receptors were sampled from a human donor in good health. The donor label of this sample is uncertain. CDR3s include the opening cysteine and the closing phenylalanine or tryptophan. A D gene is named only where the DNA matches it firmly. The size field is filled for only some rows; it gives once, few, many or a size class.

size: .; D: .; V: TRBV3-1/TRBV3-2; J: TRBJ2-7; DNA: TGTGCCAGCAGCCACTCTGGCTTCTCCTACGAGCAGTACTTC; CDR3: CASSHSGFSYEQYF
size: .; D: .; V: TRBV21-1; J: TRBJ1-5; DNA: TGTGCCAGCAGCTTGGGGAACAGCAATCAGCCCCAGCATTTT; CDR3: CASSLGNSNQPQHF
size: .; D: .; V: TRBV27; J: TRBJ1-4; DNA: TGTGCCAGCAGTCTATCCCCGGGGCCTAATGAAAAACTGTTTTTT; CDR3: CASSLSPGPNEKLFF
size: .; D: TRBD1; V: TRBV25-1; J: TRBJ2-7; DNA: TGTGCCAGCAGAGGACAGGCCCCCCACGAGCAGTACTTC; CDR3: CASRGQAPHEQYF
size: .; D: .; V: TRBV6-5; J: TRBJ1-5; DNA: TGTGCCAGCAGGGGGACGACGGGACAGCCCCAGCATTTT; CDR3: CASRGTTGQPQHF
size: .; D: TRBD1; V: TRBV5-6; J: TRBJ2-3; DNA: TGTGCCAGCAGCTTGGAAGCCGGGACAGGGGTTACAGATACGCAGTATTTT; CDR3: CASSLEAGTGVTDTQYF
size: .; D: .; V: TRBV9; J: TRBJ1-6; DNA: TGTGCCAGCAGCGTAGGGCTGGATAATTCACCCCTCCACTTT; CDR3: CASSVGLDNSPLHF
size: .; D: TRBD1; V: TRBV3-1/TRBV3-2; J: TRBJ1-6; DNA: TGTGCCAGCAGCCAATGGTCTGACAGGGGTTCACCCCTCCACTTT; CDR3: CASSQWSDRGSPLHF
size: .; D: .; V: TRBV5-1; J: TRBJ2-5; DNA: TGCGCCAGCAGCTTGTTTCGAGGACCGGAAGACTTC; CDR3: CASSLFRGPEDF
size: .; D: TRBD1; V: TRBV5-4; J: TRBJ2-5; DNA: TGTGCCAGCAGCCCCTGGGACAGGGCGGGAGAGACCCAGTACTTC; CDR3: CASSPWDRAGETQYF
size: .; D: TRBD1; V: TRBV29-1; J: TRBJ1-2; DNA: TGCAGCGTTTCTACGGACAGGGTGCATGGCTACACCTTC; CDR3: CSVSTDRVHGYTF
size: .; D: .; V: TRBV15; J: TRBJ1-4; DNA: TGTGCCACCAGCAGTTTGGGGGTGGTTGAAAAACTGTTTTTT; CDR3: CATSSLGVVEKLFF
size: .; D: TRBD2; V: TRBV3-1/TRBV3-2; J: TRBJ2-1; DNA: TGTGCCAGCAGCCAAGGACTAGCGGGGGGCGCCAGTGAGCAGTTCTTC; CDR3: CASSQGLAGGASEQFF
size: .; D: TRBD2; V: TRBV12-3/TRBV12-4; J: TRBJ2-5; DNA: TGTGCCAGCAACCGGGGGGGCCGGGAGACCCAGTACTTC; CDR3: CASNRGGRETQYF
size: .; D: .; V: TRBV5-1; J: TRBJ1-4; DNA: TGCGCCAGCAGGAGGACGGCAGCGGGAGAAAAACTGTTTTTT; CDR3: CASRRTAAGEKLFF
size: .; D: TRBD1; V: TRBV19; J: TRBJ1-5; DNA: TGTGCCAGTAGTCCGGACAGGGAGGGGGTTCAGCCCCAGCATTTT; CDR3: CASSPDREGVQPQHF
size: .; D: .; V: TRBV5-1; J: TRBJ1-1; DNA: TGCGCCAGCAGCTTGGTCGGAACTGAAGCTTTCTTT; CDR3: CASSLVGTEAFF
size: .; D: TRBD1; V: TRBV10-3; J: TRBJ1-2; DNA: TGTGCCATCAGTGAGCAGAACAGGGGTGGCTACACCTTC; CDR3: CAISEQNRGGYTF
size: .; D: TRBD1; V: TRBV5-8; J: TRBJ2-3; DNA: TGTGCCAGCAGCCAAGGACAGGGAAGCACAGATACGCAGTATTTT; CDR3: CASSQGQGSTDTQYF
size: .; D: TRBD2; V: TRBV4-1; J: TRBJ2-1; DNA: TGCGCCAGCAGCCAAGTTGCGGGGGGGCACCGTGAGCAGTTCTTC; CDR3: CASSQVAGGHREQFF
size: .; D: .; V: TRBV27; J: TRBJ1-4; DNA: TGTGCCTCCTCACTGGCAGGGTCAACTAATGAAAAACTGTTTTTT; CDR3: CASSLAGSTNEKLFF
size: .; D: TRBD2; V: TRBV5-1; J: TRBJ2-5; DNA: TGCGCCAGCAGCTTGGGTAGCGGGGGTGGAGAGACCCAGTACTTC; CDR3: CASSLGSGGGETQYF
size: .; D: TRBD1; V: TRBV11-2; J: TRBJ2-1; DNA: TGTGCCAGCAGCTTAGTGGGGACAGGACGAGTCCTTTACAATGAGCAGTTCTTC; CDR3: CASSLVGTGRVLYNEQFF
size: once; D: TRBD2; V: TRBV5-1; J: TRBJ2-3; DNA: TGCGCCAGCAGCCCCGGAGGGAGCGGGGCCACAGATACGCAGTATTTT; CDR3: CASSPGGSGATDTQYF
size: .; D: .; V: TRBV18; J: TRBJ1-2; DNA: TGTGCCAGCTCACCCCCGGGCGATGGGGGGGATGGCTACACCTTC; CDR3: CASSPPGDGGDGYTF
size: .; D: .; V: TRBV29-1; J: TRBJ1-1; DNA: TGCAGCGTTAAGGACAATCGAGATGAAGCTTTCTTT; CDR3: CSVKDNRDEAFF
size: .; D: .; V: TRBV12-5; J: TRBJ2-5; DNA: TGTGCTAGTGGGCTCGCTTTCGCGGGGGACAGGCAAGAGACCCAGTACTTC; CDR3: CASGLAFAGDRQETQYF
size: .; D: .; V: TRBV24-1; J: TRBJ2-3; DNA: TGTGCCACCAGTGATCCCACAGATACGCAGTATTTT; CDR3: CATSDPTDTQYF
size: .; D: .; V: TRBV5-4; J: TRBJ2-5; DNA: TGTGCCAGCAGCTTGCCGGGGCAGAACCAAGAGACCCAGTACTTC; CDR3: CASSLPGQNQETQYF
size: .; D: TRBD1; V: TRBV6-5; J: TRBJ2-7; DNA: TGTGCCAGCAGTTCTCCGGGACAGAGCTCCTACGAGCAGTACTTC; CDR3: CASSSPGQSSYEQYF
size: .; D: .; V: TRBV2; J: TRBJ1-4; DNA: TGTGCCAGCAGGAAAGGGGGGGCTAATGAAAAACTGTTTTTT; CDR3: CASRKGGANEKLFF
size: .; D: TRBD1; V: TRBV4-2; J: TRBJ1-5; DNA: TGTGCCAGCAGCCAACTACAGGGGGCGAGTCAGCCCCAGCATTTT; CDR3: CASSQLQGASQPQHF
size: .; D: .; V: TRBV29-1; J: TRBJ2-4; DNA: TGCAGCGTTGTGAACGGGGCCAACATTCAGTACTTC; CDR3: CSVVNGANIQYF
size: .; D: .; V: TRBV12-5; J: TRBJ1-1; DNA: TGTGCTAGTGGTTTCGACACGGCGTCAGAAGCTTTCTTT; CDR3: CASGFDTASEAFF
size: .; D: .; V: TRBV19; J: TRBJ1-2; DNA: TGTGCCAGTAGTGTTGGGGATGGCTACACCTTC; CDR3: CASSVGDGYTF
size: .; D: .; V: TRBV19; J: TRBJ2-3; DNA: TGTGCCAGTAGTCCACGGGGGCTCGGAGATACGCAGTATTTT; CDR3: CASSPRGLGDTQYF
size: .; D: TRBD1; V: TRBV6-1; J: TRBJ1-5; DNA: TGTGCCAGCAGTGAAACAAGGGACAGCCTTAATCCCCAGCATTTT; CDR3: CASSETRDSLNPQHF
size: .; D: TRBD1; V: TRBV10-3; J: TRBJ2-7; DNA: TGTGCCATCAGTGGGGACAGAAAGGGAAGAGGGCAGTACTTC; CDR3: CAISGDRKGRGQYF
size: .; D: .; V: TRBV4-2; J: TRBJ1-5; DNA: TGTGCCAGCAGCCAAGAGTGGGGGGGAGGCAATCAGCCCCAGCATTTT; CDR3: CASSQEWGGGNQPQHF
size: .; D: TRBD1; V: TRBV6-2/TRBV6-3; J: TRBJ1-1; DNA: TGTGCCAGCAGTTGGAGACAGGGGGCTGGGAACACTGAAGCTTTCTTT; CDR3: CASSWRQGAGNTEAFF
size: .; D: .; V: TRBV11-2; J: TRBJ1-4; DNA: TGTGCCAGCAGCTTGGAGGTGGACAGTAATGAAAAACTGTTTTTT; CDR3: CASSLEVDSNEKLFF
size: .; D: .; V: TRBV7-2; J: TRBJ2-7; DNA: TGTGCCAGCAGCTTCCGACAGGAACGGGAGCAGTACTTC; CDR3: CASSFRQEREQYF
size: .; D: TRBD1; V: TRBV10-2; J: TRBJ1-2; DNA: TGCGCCAGCAGTGAGTCCCGACAGGGGGCGATTGGGTCTGGCTACACCTTC; CDR3: CASSESRQGAIGSGYTF
size: .; D: .; V: TRBV6-2/TRBV6-3; J: TRBJ2-5; DNA: TGTGCCAGCAGTTATGCAGGGCGGGAGACCCAGTACTTC; CDR3: CASSYAGRETQYF
size: .; D: .; V: TRBV27; J: TRBJ1-5; DNA: TGTGCCAGCAGTTTGTCGGAACTTCAGCCCCAGCATTTT; CDR3: CASSLSELQPQHF